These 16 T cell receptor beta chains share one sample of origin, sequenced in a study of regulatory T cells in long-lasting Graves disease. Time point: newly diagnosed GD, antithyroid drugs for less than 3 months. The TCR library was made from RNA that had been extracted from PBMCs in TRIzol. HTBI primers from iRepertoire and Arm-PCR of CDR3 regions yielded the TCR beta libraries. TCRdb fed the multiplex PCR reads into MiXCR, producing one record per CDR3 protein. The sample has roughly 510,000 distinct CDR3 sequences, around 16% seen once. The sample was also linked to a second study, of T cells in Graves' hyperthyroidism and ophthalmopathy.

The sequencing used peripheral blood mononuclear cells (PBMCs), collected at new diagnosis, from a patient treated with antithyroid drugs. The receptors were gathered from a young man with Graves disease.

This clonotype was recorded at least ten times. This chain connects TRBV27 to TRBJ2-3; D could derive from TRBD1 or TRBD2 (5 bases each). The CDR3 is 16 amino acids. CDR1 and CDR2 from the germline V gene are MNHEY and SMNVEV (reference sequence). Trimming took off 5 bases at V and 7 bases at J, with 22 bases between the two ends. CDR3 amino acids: CASSAGASSGLNTQYF. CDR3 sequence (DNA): TGTGCCAGCAGTGCCGGGGCGTCTAGTGGGTTGAATACGCAGTATTTT.

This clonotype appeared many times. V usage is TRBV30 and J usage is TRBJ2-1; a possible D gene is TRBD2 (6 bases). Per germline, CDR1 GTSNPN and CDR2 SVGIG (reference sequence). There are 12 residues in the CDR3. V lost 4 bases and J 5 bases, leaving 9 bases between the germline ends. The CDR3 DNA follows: TGTGCCTGGACGGGACTTAACAATGAGCAGTTCTTC. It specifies CAWTGLNNEQFF.

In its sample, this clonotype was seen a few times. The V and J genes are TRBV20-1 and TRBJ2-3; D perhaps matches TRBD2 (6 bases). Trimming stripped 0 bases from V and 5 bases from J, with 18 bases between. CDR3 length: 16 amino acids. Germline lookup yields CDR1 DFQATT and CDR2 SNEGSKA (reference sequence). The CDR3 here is CSARDGNGRWGDTQYF. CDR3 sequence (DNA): TGCAGTGCTAGAGATGGGAACGGGAGATGGGGAGATACGCAGTATTTT.

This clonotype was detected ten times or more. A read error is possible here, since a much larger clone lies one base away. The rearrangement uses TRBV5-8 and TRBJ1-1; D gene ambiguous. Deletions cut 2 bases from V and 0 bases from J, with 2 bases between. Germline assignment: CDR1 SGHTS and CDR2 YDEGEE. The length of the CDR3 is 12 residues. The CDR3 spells CASSFVNTEAFF. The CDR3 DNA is TGTGCCAGCAGCTTCGTGAACACTGAAGCTTTCTTT.

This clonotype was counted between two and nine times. Written as DNA, the CDR3 is TGTGCCAGCAGCCTCCAGGGGGTCTACAATGAGCAGTTCTTC. Its translation: CASSLQGVYNEQFF. V gene TRBV27 combines with J gene TRBJ2-1; 7 bases align to TRBD1. The CDR3 runs 14 residues. Germline trimming cut 6 bases from V and 3 bases from J; bases unmatched to any gene: 5. Germline loops: CDR1 MNHEY, CDR2 SMNVEV (reference sequence).

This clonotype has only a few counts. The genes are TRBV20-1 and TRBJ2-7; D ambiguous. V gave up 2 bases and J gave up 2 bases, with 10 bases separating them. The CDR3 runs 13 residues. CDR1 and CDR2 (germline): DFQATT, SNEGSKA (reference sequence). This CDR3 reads CSARHRNAYEQYF. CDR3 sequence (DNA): TGCAGTGCTAGACACCGCAACGCCTACGAGCAGTACTTC.

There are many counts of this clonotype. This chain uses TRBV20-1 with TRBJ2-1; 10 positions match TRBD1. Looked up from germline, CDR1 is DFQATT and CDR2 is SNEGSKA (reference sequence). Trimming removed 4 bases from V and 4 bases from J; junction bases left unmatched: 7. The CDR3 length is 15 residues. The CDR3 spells CSATRDRGTYNEQFF. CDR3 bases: TGCAGTGCTACCCGGGACAGGGGAACGTACAATGAGCAGTTCTTC.

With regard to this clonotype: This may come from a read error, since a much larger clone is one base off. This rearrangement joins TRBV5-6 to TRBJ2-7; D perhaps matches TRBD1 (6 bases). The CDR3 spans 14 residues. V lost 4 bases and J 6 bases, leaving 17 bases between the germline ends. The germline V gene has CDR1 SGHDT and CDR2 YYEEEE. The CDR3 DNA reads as TGTGCCAGCAGCCCCAACAGGGTTCTGAGCGAGCAGTACTTC. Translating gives CASSPNRVLSEQYF.

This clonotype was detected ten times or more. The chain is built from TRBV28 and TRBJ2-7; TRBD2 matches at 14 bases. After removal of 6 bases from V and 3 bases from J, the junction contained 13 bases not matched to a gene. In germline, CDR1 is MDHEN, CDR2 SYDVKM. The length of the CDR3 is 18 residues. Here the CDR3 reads CASSQPGTSGSLSYEQYF. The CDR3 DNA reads TGTGCCAGCAGCCAACCCGGGACTAGCGGGAGTCTCAGCTACGAGCAGTACTTC. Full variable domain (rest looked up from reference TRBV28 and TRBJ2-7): DVKVTQSSRYLVKRTGEKVFLECVQDMDHENMFWYRQDPGLGLRLIYFSYDVKMKEKGDIPEGYSVSREKKERFSLILESASTNQTSMYLCASSQPGTSGSLSYEQYFGPGTRLTVT.

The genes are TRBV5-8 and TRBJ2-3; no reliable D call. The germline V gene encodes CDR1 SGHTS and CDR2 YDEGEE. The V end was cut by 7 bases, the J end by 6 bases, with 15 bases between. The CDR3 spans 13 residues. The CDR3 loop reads CASPSSVTDTQYF. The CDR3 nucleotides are TGTGCCAGCCCATCTTCCGTGACGGATACGCAGTATTTT.

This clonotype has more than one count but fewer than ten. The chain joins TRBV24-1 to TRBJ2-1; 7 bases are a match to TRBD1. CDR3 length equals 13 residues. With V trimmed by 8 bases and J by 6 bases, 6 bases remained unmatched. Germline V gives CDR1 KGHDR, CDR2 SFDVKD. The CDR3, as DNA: TGTGCCACCAAACCGGCAGGGGGCAATGAGCAGTTCTTC. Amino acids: CATKPAGGNEQFF.

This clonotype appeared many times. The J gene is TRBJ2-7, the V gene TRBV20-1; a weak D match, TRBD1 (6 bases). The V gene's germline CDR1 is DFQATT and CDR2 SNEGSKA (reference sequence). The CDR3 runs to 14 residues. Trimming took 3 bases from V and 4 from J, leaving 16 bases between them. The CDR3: CSARVTGGRYEQYF. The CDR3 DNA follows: TGCAGTGCTAGGGTGACAGGCGGTAGGTACGAGCAGTACTTC.

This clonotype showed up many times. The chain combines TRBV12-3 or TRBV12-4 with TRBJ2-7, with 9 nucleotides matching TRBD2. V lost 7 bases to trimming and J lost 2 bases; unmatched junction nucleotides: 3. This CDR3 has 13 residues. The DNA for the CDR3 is TGTGCCAGCAAGACTAGCGGACCCTACGAGCAGTACTTC. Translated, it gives CASKTSGPYEQYF.

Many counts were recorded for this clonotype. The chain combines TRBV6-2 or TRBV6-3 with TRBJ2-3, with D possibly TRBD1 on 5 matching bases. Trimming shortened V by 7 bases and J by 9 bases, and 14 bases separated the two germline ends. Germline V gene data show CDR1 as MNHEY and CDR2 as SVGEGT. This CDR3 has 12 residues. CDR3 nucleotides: TGTGCCAGCACCTCCAGGGCACGGACGCAGTATTTT. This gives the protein CASTSRARTQYF.

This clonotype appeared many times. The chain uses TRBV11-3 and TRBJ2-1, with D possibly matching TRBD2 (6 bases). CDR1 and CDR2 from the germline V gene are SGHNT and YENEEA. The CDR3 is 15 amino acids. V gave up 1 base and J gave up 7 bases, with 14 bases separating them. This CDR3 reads CASSLVGGSGNEQFF. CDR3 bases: TGTGCCAGCAGCTTAGTTGGGGGGTCAGGAAATGAGCAGTTCTTC. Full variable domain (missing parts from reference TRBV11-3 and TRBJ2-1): EAGVVQSPRYKIIEKKQPVAFWCNPISGHNTLYWYLQNLGQGPELLIRYENEEAVDDSQLPKDRFSAERLKGVDSTLKIQPAELGDSAVYLCASSLVGGSGNEQFFGPGTRLTVL.

CDR3 protein: CATSTSPGLQSYEQYF. The CDR3 nucleotides read TGTGCCACCAGCACTAGCCCGGGACTGCAATCCTACGAGCAGTACTTC. The chain has TRBV15 and TRBJ2-7; maybe TRBD2 (6 bases). This CDR3 is 16 amino acids long. V lost 4 bases, J lost 1 base, and 17 bases lay in between. The germline V gene has CDR1 LNHNV and CDR2 YYDKDF (reference sequence).